One and the same sample provided the 25 T cell receptor beta chains below, sequenced in a study of regulatory T cells in long-lasting Graves disease. iRepertoire HTBI primers and Arm-PCR of CDR3 regions built TCR beta libraries. One entry per CDR3 protein, called by TCRdb with MiXCR from the multiplex PCR reads. In the table there are 680,000 or so distinct CDR3 sequences, around 17% of which are singletons. Time point given: newly diagnosed GD, antithyroid drugs for less than 3 months. PBMC RNA served as the TCR library source. This sample also appeared in a second study, on T cells in Graves' hyperthyroidism and ophthalmopathy.

The specimen was peripheral blood mononuclear cells (PBMCs), collected at new diagnosis, from a patient treated with antithyroid drugs. Source of these receptors: a woman aged 25 to 39 with Graves disease.

Remarks on this clonotype: A much larger clone differs by one base, so this may be a read error. V is TRBV5-1 and J is TRBJ2-1, with TRBD2 matching over 10 bases. CDR3 length equals 17 residues. Germline V CDR1 and CDR2: SGHRS, YFSETQ. After removal of 3 bases from V and 10 bases from J, the junction contained 16 bases not matched to a gene. DNA for the CDR3: TGCGCCAGCAGCTATGGACTAGCGGCAGCCGAGTGGTACGAGCAGTTCTTC. This encodes CASSYGLAAAEWYEQFF.

At least ten counts were recorded for this clonotype. The CDR3 region is CASRPLGNEKLFF. CDR3 bases: TGTGCCAGCCGACCGTTAGGCAATGAAAAACTGTTTTTT. This chain connects TRBV2 to TRBJ1-4; D is undetermined. The CDR3 is made up of 13 amino acids. The germline gives CDR1 SNHLY, CDR2 FYNNEI. V lost 8 bases to trimming and J lost 5 bases, with 12 bases between them.

The chain combines TRBV19 with TRBJ1-5, with D possibly being TRBD1 (6 bases). The CDR3 is made up of 14 amino acids. Germline CDR1 reads LNHDA; CDR2 reads SQIVND (reference sequence). Trimming removed 3 bases from V and 4 bases from J, with 10 bases in between. The CDR3 DNA sequence: TGTGCCAGTAGTATGTGGGACAAGAATCAGCCCCAGCATTTT. This sequence encodes CASSMWDKNQPQHF.

This clonotype was picked up many times. This CDR3 is CASSLVAGYNEQFF. The CDR3 nucleotides read TGTGCCAGCAGCTTAGTGGCAGGCTACAATGAGCAGTTCTTC. The chain has TRBV11-2 and TRBJ2-1; D is uncertain. This CDR3 has 14 amino acids. V was cut by 1 base and J by 3 bases, with 7 bases left in between. The germline CDR1 and CDR2 sequences are SGHAT and FQNNGV.

A note on this clonotype: One base away lies a much larger clone, so this may be a sequencing read error. CDR3 amino acids: CASGDRSSSGSQETQYF. CDR3 coding DNA: TGTGCCAGCGGGGACAGGTCTTCTAGCGGGAGCCAAGAGACCCAGTACTTC. The rearrangement uses TRBV2 and TRBJ2-5, with TRBD2 identical over 10 bases. This CDR3 is 17 amino acids long. Germline CDR1 reads SNHLY; CDR2 reads FYNNEI. After removal of 8 bases from V and 1 base from J, the junction contained 13 bases not matched to a gene. Full variable domain (missing parts from reference TRBV2 and TRBJ2-5): EPEVTQTPSHQVTQMGQEVILRCVPISNHLYFYWYRQILGQKVEFLVSFYNNEISEKSEIFDDQFSVERPDGSNFTLKIRSTKLEDSAMYFCASGDRSSSGSQETQYFGPGTRLLVL.

This clonotype was counted between two and nine times. The chain carries TRBV5-1 and TRBJ2-7; tentatively, D is TRBD1 (6 bases). V was cut by 4 bases and J by 4 bases, with 15 bases left in between. The CDR3 is made up of 14 amino acids. Germline V gene lookup returns CDR1 SGHRS and CDR2 YFSETQ. The CDR3 is CASSHSDQGYEQYF. In nucleotides, the CDR3 is TGCGCCAGCAGCCATTCAGACCAGGGGTACGAGCAGTACTTC. Looking up the rest from reference TRBV5-1 and TRBJ2-7 gives the full variable domain: KAGVTQTPRYLIKTRGQQVTLSCSPISGHRSVSWYQQTPGQGLQFLFEYFSETQRNKGNFPGRFSGRQFSNSRSEMNVSTLELGDSALYLCASSHSDQGYEQYFGPGTRLTVT.

Ten or more counts support this clonotype. This sequence joins TRBV20-1 and TRBJ1-1; D may be TRBD1 (5 bases). This CDR3 is 12 amino acids long. The germline CDR1 and CDR2 sequences are DFQATT and SNEGSKA (reference sequence). V lost 5 bases to trimming and J lost 1 base, with 8 bases between them. The CDR3 sequence is CSAYRQNTEAFF. The DNA for the CDR3 is TGCAGTGCTTACAGGCAGAACACTGAAGCTTTCTTT.

Details on this clonotype: One end of the junction does not line up with germline, which may come from a read error. This chain joins TRBV19 and TRBJ2-1; 13 bases align to TRBD2. The CDR3 has 15 amino acids. Germline V gives CDR1 LNHDA, CDR2 SQIVND (reference sequence). The CDR3 DNA follows: TGTGCCAGCAGTACTAGCGGGAGGGGATACAATGAGCAGTTCTTC. Its protein is CASSTSGRGYNEQFF.

This clonotype came up a few times. The chain is built from TRBV3-1 and TRBJ2-7; D not certain. CDR1 is LGHDT, CDR2 YNNKEL, per germline (reference sequence). The CDR3 loop spans 15 amino acids. With 1 base removed from V and 2 bases from J, the gap between germline ends came to 12 bases. The CDR3 DNA is TGTGCCAGCAGCCAAGGGGGAATCGGTCCCTACGAGCAGTACTTC. Its protein product is CASSQGGIGPYEQYF.

This chain joins TRBV6-1 and TRBJ1-1; D is ambiguous. The CDR3 spans 10 residues. CDR1 MNHNS and CDR2 SASEGT come from the germline V gene. The V end was cut by 7 bases, the J end by 6 bases, with 6 bases between. The CDR3 region is CASTGSEAFF. The DNA for the CDR3 is TGTGCCAGCACCGGGTCTGAAGCTTTCTTT.

This clonotype occurred many times. J is TRBJ2-2 and V is TRBV28; D remains unclear. The germline CDR1 and CDR2 sequences are MDHEN and SYDVKM. Trimming took 5 bases from V and 1 from J, leaving 5 bases between them. The CDR3 spans 13 residues. CDR3 in amino acids: CASSRKNTGELFF. As DNA, the CDR3 is TGTGCCAGCAGTCGGAAGAACACCGGGGAGCTGTTTTTT.

The chain is built from TRBV11-2 and TRBJ1-4; D call uncertain. V was pared by 1 base and J by 2 bases, with 20 bases between. CDR3 length equals 19 residues. CDR1 is SGHAT and CDR2 is FQNNGV in the germline V gene. The CDR3 sequence is CASSLGNRASPGTNEKLFF. The DNA for the CDR3 is TGTGCCAGCAGCTTAGGGAACCGGGCCAGCCCGGGGACTAATGAAAAACTGTTTTTT.

The chain joins TRBV13 to TRBJ2-3, with D unclear. This CDR3 is built from 14 residues. Germline V lookup: CDR1 PRHDT, CDR2 FYEKMQ (reference sequence). The V end was cut by 2 bases, the J end by 5 bases, with 11 bases between. The CDR3 loop is CASSLFPLVDTQYF. Here the CDR3 DNA reads TGTGCCAGCAGCTTATTTCCGTTGGTAGATACGCAGTATTTT.

This clonotype was detected many times. This rearrangement joins TRBV19 to TRBJ1-1, with D hard to call. This CDR3 comprises 15 residues. V lost 0 bases and J lost 0, with 8 bases in between. CDR1 and CDR2 (germline): LNHDA, SQIVND (reference sequence). CDR3 sequence reads: CASSIDEAMNTEAFF. CDR3 DNA: TGTGCCAGTAGTATAGATGAGGCTATGAACACTGAAGCTTTCTTT.

This clonotype has at least ten counts. The CDR3 DNA reads as TGCGCCAGCAGCCCTATTCCGGGACCCACATATTCGGATACGCAGTATTTT. This gives the protein CASSPIPGPTYSDTQYF. V and J are TRBV5-1 and TRBJ2-3; perhaps D is TRBD1 or TRBD2 (5 bases each). Germline-derived CDR1 and CDR2 are SGHRS and YFSETQ. Trimming removed 4 bases from V and 6 bases from J, with 24 bases in between. This CDR3 contains 17 residues.

There are a few counts of this clonotype. The CDR3 region has the DNA TGCAGTGCTAAGACAGGGTGGTTAGGTGGAAACACCATATATTTT. It specifies CSAKTGWLGGNTIYF. The V gene is TRBV20-1, the J gene TRBJ1-3; TRBD1 aligns across 7 bases. Losses at the gene ends were 4 bases for V and 3 bases for J; bases not matched to a gene: 9. This CDR3 comprises 15 residues. Germline CDR1 and CDR2: DFQATT and SNEGSKA (reference sequence).

This clonotype has more than one count but fewer than ten. With a much larger clone just one base away, this may be a read error. This chain connects TRBV12-3 or TRBV12-4 to TRBJ2-5; D possibly corresponds to TRBD1 (6 bases). The V end was cut by 8 bases, the J end by 1 base, with 11 bases between. The CDR3 runs 13 residues. CDR3 region: CASQLGAQETQYF. The DNA for the CDR3 is TGTGCCAGCCAGCTGGGGGCCCAAGAGACCCAGTACTTC.

This clonotype was picked up many times. The chain couples TRBV27 to TRBJ2-7; no reliable D call. The length of the CDR3 is 16 residues. From germline, CDR1 is MNHEY and CDR2 SMNVEV (reference sequence). V was trimmed by 6 bases and J by 2 bases, leaving 20 bases between them. The CDR3 spells CASRLTLVRTPYEQYF. The CDR3 DNA reads as TGTGCCAGCAGACTCACCCTGGTTCGAACTCCCTACGAGCAGTACTTC.

This clonotype was seen a handful of times. The chain joins TRBV20-1 to TRBJ2-3; 7 bases map to TRBD2. CDR3 length: 15 amino acids. With V trimmed by 2 bases and J by 6 bases, 11 bases remained unmatched. The germline CDR1 and CDR2 sequences are DFQATT and SNEGSKA (reference sequence). As DNA, the CDR3 is TGCAGTGCTAGACCTAGCGGAAACCCGGGGGATACGCAGTATTTT. As protein: CSARPSGNPGDTQYF.

The chain carries TRBV6-2 or TRBV6-3 and TRBJ2-5; possibly TRBD2 for D (5 bases). The V and J ends lost 6 bases and 3 bases respectively, with 14 bases between them. CDR1 and CDR2 (germline): MNHEY, SVGEGT. The CDR3 extends over 14 amino acids. CDR3 nucleotide sequence: TGTGCCAGCAGGAGGAGCGTGGAGGAAGAGACCCAGTACTTC. Its protein is CASRRSVEEETQYF.

This clonotype showed up just a few times. This chain joins TRBV6-2 or TRBV6-3 and TRBJ2-6; D is perhaps TRBD1 (5 bases). Per the germline V gene, CDR1 is MNHEY and CDR2 is SVGEGT. V lost 5 bases, J lost 0 bases, and 17 bases lay in between. This CDR3 contains 18 residues. In DNA form, the CDR3 reads TGTGCCAGCAGTGAATTGAGGAACAGGAACTCTGGGGCCAACGTCCTGACTTTC. It translates to CASSELRNRNSGANVLTF.

This clonotype occurred many times. This chain uses TRBV20-1 with TRBJ1-1, with 7 bases aligning to TRBD1. The CDR3 runs to 13 residues. The V segment lost 4 bases and the J segment 3 bases; nucleotides outside the gene matches: 5. Germline loops: CDR1 DFQATT, CDR2 SNEGSKA (reference sequence). The CDR3 protein is CSATPRGDTEAFF. CDR3 coding DNA: TGCAGTGCTACTCCCAGGGGGGACACTGAAGCTTTCTTT.

Concerning this clonotype: It is likely a read error, because the conserved phenylalanine at the end of the CDR3 is missing. The V and J genes are TRBV6-1 and TRBJ1-6; D might be TRBD1 (5 bases). The CDR3 is made up of 13 amino acids. The V gene lost 5 bases and the J gene lost 7 bases, with 9 bases spanning the gap. The germline V gene has CDR1 MNHNS and CDR2 SASEGT. Written as DNA, the CDR3 is TGTGCCAGCAGTCTGACAGAGAATTCACCCCTCCACGTT. Its protein product is CASSLTENSPLHV.

This chain links TRBV5-5 with TRBJ2-3; unclear D gene. V was trimmed by 3 bases and J by 1 base, leaving 12 bases between them. Germline loops: CDR1 SGHKS, CDR2 YYEKEE (reference sequence). This CDR3 is built from 15 residues. Written as DNA, the CDR3 is TGTGCCAGCAGCTCCCGACTCCCCGGCACAGATACGCAGTATTTT. Protein sequence: CASSSRLPGTDTQYF.

This chain joins TRBV30 and TRBJ1-1; D unresolved. Germline V gives CDR1 GTSNPN, CDR2 SVGIG (reference sequence). CDR3 length equals 13 residues. The V end was cut by 4 bases, the J end by 0 bases, with 9 bases between. CDR3 sequence: CAWTEQLNTEAFF. The CDR3 DNA is TGTGCCTGGACGGAACAGTTGAACACTGAAGCTTTCTTT.